This T cell receptor (beta chain) was retrieved from a study of vaccination and CD4 T cells after COVID-19 (dated by TCRdb to between 2021 and 2024). Turning to the overall study: SARS-CoV-2 positivity had been established in the convalescent patients by nasal swab PCR, and mild disease was recorded in roughly ten of these patients and severe disease in one. In the convalescent cohort there were six males and four females, among whom were two Hispanic individuals, seven Caucasians, two Asians and one multiracial person. Participants got two doses of the Pfizer-BioNTech BNT162b2 vaccine (n=8) or two doses of the Moderna mRNA-1273 vaccine (n=2). Post-COVID blood samples from convalescent patients were collected a median of roughly 100 days after diagnosis, with a range of roughly 30 to 161 days. The time from the second vaccine dose to post-vaccine blood sampling had a median of approximately 72 days and ranged from roughly 12 to 250 days. The cultures were stimulated with overlapping spike peptide pools from SARS-CoV-2 and from the common cold coronaviruses HCoV-NL63, HCoV-OC43 and HCoV-229E. As controls, cultures received a CEFX viral epitope pool (the positive control), an HIV-1 Nef peptide pool (the negative control), or no peptide at all. In roughly 11 COVID-19 convalescent patients and a handful of infection-naive healthy vaccine recipients, the spike-specific CD4+ TCR repertoire before mRNA vaccination was compared with the repertoire after mRNA vaccination. The research as a whole found: Nearly all vaccine-specific clones in convalescent patients (304 of 307) were mono-reactive for SARS-CoV-2 spike rather than cross-reactive with common cold coronaviruses. In convalescent patients, a median roughly 83% of post-vaccine SARS-CoV-2-reactive clones were detected only after vaccination, and vaccine-specific priming was suggested by this finding. The study included relatively few convalescent patients and did not analyze early timepoints after natural infection. The median number of SARS-CoV-2-reactive clonotypes rose from around 22 after infection to 30 to 45 after vaccination, but the change was not significant.

Note on this clonotype: What this receptor recognizes is not known. Per-nucleotide qualities are absent, and no much larger clonotype sits a single base away.

From cysteine to phenylalanine, the CDR3 is 13 amino acids long. The sequence is cut down to CDR3 DNA, 39 bases in frame from base 1. The germline V gene sets CDR1 to MNHNS and CDR2 to SASEGT. V trim: 10 bases; J trim: 2 bases; unmatched bases: 8. In light of the paper, this sample's treatment or condition label describes: approximately 11-day PBMC culture with coronavirus spike peptide pools or control peptides (ViraFEST assay). The ViraFEST assay was used in the study, in which antigen-specific T cells were expanded with peptide pools and expanded clonotypes were subsequently identified by TCR sequencing. The positive SARS-CoV-2 PCR tests of the convalescent patients were dated from March to December 2020, before the Alpha, Beta and Delta variants emerged in the United States. Each well held 2.1 million or so PBMCs cultured in IMDM containing roughly 5.4% human AB serum and approximately 9.6 IU/ml IL-2, with about 10 ug/ml peptide pools added. Half of the culture medium was replaced with fresh IL-2-containing medium on days 3 and 7. Once the cells had been in culture for about 10 days, the EasySep CD4+ T cell isolation kit was used to isolate CD4+ T cells by negative selection. Ficoll-Paque Plus gradient centrifugation was used to isolate PBMCs from whole blood, and the isolated PBMCs were then either used fresh or cryopreserved at -140C. In general, triplicate wells were set up for every culture condition.

Library preparation employed PCR. DNA from cultured CD4+ T cells underwent TCR sequencing with the Oncomine TCR Beta short-read assay at the Johns Hopkins FTIC core. Genomic DNA was extracted from the cultured CD4+ T cells with the QIAamp micro DNA kit. Oncomine TCR Beta libraries made from cultured CD4+ T cells were pooled using unique dual indexes and sequenced on an Illumina iSeq 100. The authors' pipeline ran thus. Non-productive sequences were filtered out, and CDR3s that did not start with C, did not end with F or W, or were shorter than 7 amino acids were discarded. Antigen-specific clonotypes were identified using the MANAFEST web application through comparison of peptide-stimulated wells with reference and other culture wells. Positive clones required FDR below 0.05, an odds ratio above 5, and productive frequency above 0.1% in at least two of three replicate wells. Cross-reactive clonotypes were defined as significantly expanded in both SARS-CoV-2 spike wells and at least one common cold coronavirus spike condition. CDR3 homology was assessed with Levenshtein distances (stringdist) and unrooted phylogenetic trees (ape) in R version 3.6.1. The public reads were quality trimmed at Q25 with fastp and then assembled into clones with MiXCR by TCRdb, keeping productive beta chains. Each CDR3 protein gets just one entry, which takes the most common genes and DNA from the rows behind it. It is TCRdb's table, rather than the study itself, that gives the V and J calls and clone size. For this sample there are about 12,000 distinct CDR3 sequences; over 60% appear just once. The ten most abundant clones make up 20% to 30% of the sample.

Recombination linked TRBV6-1 to TRBJ2-7, with 7 central nucleotides matching TRBD1. Material for sequencing was CD4+ T cells from blood, cultured in vitro. This TCR came from a human donor who had recovered from COVID-19. Here is the DNA: TGTGCCATCTTGGGACAGAGACCCTACGAGCAGTACTTC. Its coded protein is CAILGQRPYEQYF.